This T cell receptor (beta chain) was sequenced in a study of blood T cell repertoires in COVID-19. On the study more broadly: Spain, Italy and the United States supplied samples that represented acute and convalescent COVID-19.

The repertoire was sequenced with immunoSEQ multiplex PCR; TCRdb's copy has only in-frame clones and lacks some. The data contain approximately 300,000 clones, under 95% of them singletons. Enrollees, roughly 18 to 90 years old, lived in approximately 25 US areas. In Cohort 3, a recovered donor had either two negative PCRs, clearance, or symptom resolution. Per the germline V gene, CDR1 is SGHNT and CDR2 is YENEEA. CDR3 length: 13 residues. The trim removed 5 bases at V and 6 bases at J, leaving 6 bases unmatched. The chain carries TRBV11-3 and TRBJ1-1; 7 nucleotides align to TRBD1. The source material was PBMCs or T cells enriched from blood (not recorded which). The clonotype comes from a woman in her 30s who had recovered from COVID-19. The CDR3: CASSATGTPEAFF. CDR3 in DNA: TGTGCCAGCAGCGCGACAGGGACTCCTGAAGCTTTCTTT.